This entry is about one TCR beta chain. What it binds is not known. The data derive from a study of graft-versus-host responses after intestinal transplantation. Study overall: Uniformly, recipients were administered anti-thymocyte globulin induction with subsequent tacrolimus and steroids for about 3 years. Study-level results: Recipient marrow harbored GvH clones, some of which surfaced first in ileum or blood. Circulating GvH clones peaking coincided with falling HvG clones soon after transplant.

TCRdb's copy holds only in-frame clones and misses some; the assay was immunoSEQ multiplex PCR. This table holds roughly 100,000 clones, 91% found once. V lost 1 base, J lost 4 bases, and 7 bases lay in between. This CDR3 spans 13 amino acids. Per germline, CDR1 SGHAT and CDR2 FQNNGV. This TCR was recovered from a human donor who was the organ donor for an intestinal transplant. The V and J genes are TRBV11-2 and TRBJ1-2, with D hard to call. Sequenced here: unstimulated CD4+ T cells sorted from spleen or lymph node cells, sampled before transplant. The CDR3 spells CASSLGSSYGYTF. The CDR3 nucleotides are TGTGCCAGCAGCTTAGGCAGTTCCTATGGCTACACCTTC.